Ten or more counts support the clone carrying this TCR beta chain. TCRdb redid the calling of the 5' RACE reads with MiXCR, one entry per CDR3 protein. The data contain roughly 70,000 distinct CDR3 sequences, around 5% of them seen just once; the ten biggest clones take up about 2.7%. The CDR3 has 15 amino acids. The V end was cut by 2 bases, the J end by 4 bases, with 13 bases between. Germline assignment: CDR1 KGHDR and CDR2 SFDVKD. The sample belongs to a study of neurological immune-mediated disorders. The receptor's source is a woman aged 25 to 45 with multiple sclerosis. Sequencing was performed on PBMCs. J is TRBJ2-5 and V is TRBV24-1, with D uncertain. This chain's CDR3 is CATSDSTAGRETQYF. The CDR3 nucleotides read TGTGCCACCAGTGATTCGACGGCAGGACGAGAGACCCAGTACTTC.